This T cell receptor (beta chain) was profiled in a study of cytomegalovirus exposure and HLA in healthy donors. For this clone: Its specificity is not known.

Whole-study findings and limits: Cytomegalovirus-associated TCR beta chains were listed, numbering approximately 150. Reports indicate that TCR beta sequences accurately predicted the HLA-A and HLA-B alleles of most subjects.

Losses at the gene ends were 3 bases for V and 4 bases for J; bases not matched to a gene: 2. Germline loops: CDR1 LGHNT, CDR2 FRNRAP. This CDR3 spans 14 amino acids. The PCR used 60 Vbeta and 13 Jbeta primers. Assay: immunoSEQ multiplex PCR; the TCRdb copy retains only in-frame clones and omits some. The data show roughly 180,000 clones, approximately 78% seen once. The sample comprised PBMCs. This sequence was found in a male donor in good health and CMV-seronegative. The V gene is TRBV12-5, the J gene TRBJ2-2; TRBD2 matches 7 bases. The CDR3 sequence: CASGLSGITGELFF. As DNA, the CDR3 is TGTGCTAGTGGTTTAAGCGGGATCACCGGGGAGCTGTTTTTT.